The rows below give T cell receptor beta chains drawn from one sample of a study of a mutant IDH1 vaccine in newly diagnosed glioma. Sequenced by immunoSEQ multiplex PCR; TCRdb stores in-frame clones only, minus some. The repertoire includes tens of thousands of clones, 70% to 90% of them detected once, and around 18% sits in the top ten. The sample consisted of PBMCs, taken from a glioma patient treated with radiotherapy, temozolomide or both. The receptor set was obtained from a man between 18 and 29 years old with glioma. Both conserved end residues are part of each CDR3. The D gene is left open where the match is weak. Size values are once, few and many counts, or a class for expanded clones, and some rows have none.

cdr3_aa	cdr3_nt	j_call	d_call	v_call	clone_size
CASSQDMNTEAFF	TGTGCCAGCAGCCAGGATATGAACACTGAAGCTTTCTTT	TRBJ1-1	.	TRBV4-2	.
CASGWTPNYGYTF	TGTGCTAGTGGGTGGACGCCTAACTATGGCTACACCTTC	TRBJ1-2	.	TRBV12-5	.
CASSFGRLYEQYF	TGTGCCAGCAGCTTTGGCAGGCTGTACGAGCAGTACTTC	TRBJ2-7	.	TRBV5-4	.
CASSIGTTEAFF	TGTGCCAGTAGTATTGGGACAACTGAAGCTTTCTTT	TRBJ1-1	.	TRBV19	once
CASSPRALYNEQFF	TGTGCCAGCTCACCAAGGGCACTTTACAATGAGCAGTTCTTC	TRBJ2-1	.	TRBV18	.
CASSSAGGTNYGYTF	TGCGCCAGCAGCTCCGCGGGGGGGACTAACTATGGCTACACCTTC	TRBJ1-2	.	TRBV5-1	.
CASSLSGGADSNQPQHF	TGTGCCAGCAGCTTGTCAGGGGGGGCAGATAGCAATCAGCCCCAGCATTTT	TRBJ1-5	TRBD1	TRBV7-8	.
CASSLYKGGPEDTQYF	TGTGCCAGCAGCCTCTACAAGGGGGGCCCGGAAGATACGCAGTATTTT	TRBJ2-3	.	TRBV5-6	.
CASSQEWGRSEGYTF	TGCGCCAGCAGCCAAGAGTGGGGGCGCTCGGAGGGCTACACCTTC	TRBJ1-2	.	TRBV4-3	many
CAWSPGLWLGEQFF	TGTGCCTGGAGTCCCGGACTATGGTTGGGTGAGCAGTTCTTC	TRBJ2-1	.	TRBV30	.
CASSSWRGSYEQYF	TGTGCCAGCAGCTCCTGGCGGGGGTCCTACGAGCAGTACTTC	TRBJ2-7	TRBD2	TRBV25-1	few
CSVGRDEKLFF	TGCAGCGTTGGCCGGGATGAAAAACTGTTTTTT	TRBJ1-4	.	TRBV29-1	.
CASSQERGGVYGYTF	TGTGCCAGCAGCCAAGAACGGGGAGGGGTCTATGGCTACACCTTC	TRBJ1-2	.	TRBV14	few
CASSLQGPRETQYF	TGCGCCAGCAGCTTACAGGGTCCCCGGGAGACCCAGTACTTC	TRBJ2-5	.	TRBV5-1	.
CSTSHQEGNQPQHF	TGCAGCACTTCCCATCAGGAGGGCAATCAGCCCCAGCATTTT	TRBJ1-5	.	TRBV29-1	few
CASSQEARLNTEAFF	TGCGCCAGCAGCCAAGAGGCACGGTTAAACACTGAAGCTTTCTTT	TRBJ1-1	.	TRBV4-1	few
CASSYKGGNTEAFF	TGTGCCAGCAGTTACAAAGGGGGGAACACTGAAGCTTTCTTT	TRBJ1-1	.	TRBV6-6	.
CASSWDRGHNSPLHF	TGTGCCAGCAGCTGGGACAGGGGTCATAATTCACCCCTCCACTTT	TRBJ1-6	TRBD1	TRBV7-2	.
CASSLGWESGGAMNF	TGTGCCAGCAGCTTAGGCTGGGAGAGCGGGGGGGCCATGAACTTC	TRBJ2-4	TRBD2	TRBV7-2	.
CASSQESGGFGEQYF	TGCGCCAGCAGCCAAGAATCGGGGGGGTTCGGCGAGCAGTACTTC	TRBJ2-7	TRBD2	TRBV4-3	.
CSSGGIEQFF	TGCAGCTCAGGGGGCATTGAGCAGTTCTTC	TRBJ2-1	TRBD1	TRBV29-1	.
CASSTGLDEQYF	TGTGCCAGCAGTACTGGGTTGGACGAGCAGTACTTC	TRBJ2-7	.	TRBV27	few
CASSLPQGGMTDTQYF	TGTGCCAGCAGCTTACCACAGGGGGGGATGACAGATACGCAGTATTTT	TRBJ2-3	.	TRBV9	.
CASGPGTGGDTQYF	TGTGCTAGTGGTCCGGGGACAGGCGGAGATACGCAGTATTTT	TRBJ2-3	TRBD1	TRBV12-5	.